This is a list of T cell receptor beta chains from one sample in a study of blood T cell repertoires in COVID-19. This table comes from immunoSEQ multiplex PCR, and its TCRdb copy is limited to in-frame clones, with some not included. The data show some 320,000 clones, around 89% seen once. Source material: peripheral blood. The origin of the receptors is a young woman who had recovered from COVID-19. Each CDR3 is given without its conserved first and last residue.

j_call v_call cdr3_aa
TRBJ2-2 TRBV6-7 ASSYSGLAGNTGELF
TRBJ2-5 TRBV14 ASSQDLVSSLQETQY
TRBJ2-5 TRBV29-1 SVAKTGKETQY
TRBJ1-1 TRBV19 GNKQGNTEAF
TRBJ2-1 TRBV5-4 ASTDQKQAYNEQF
TRBJ2-7 TRBV24-1 ATSDARQGAYEQY
TRBJ2-1 TRBV11-2 ASSLDLRARGYNEQF
TRBJ1-2 TRBV2 ASSARQSTGYT
TRBJ1-3 TRBV28 ASSLPGTGNTIY
TRBJ2-7 TRBV18 ASSPGTAYEQY
TRBJ1-5 TRBV7-2 ASSLGGRGNQPQH
TRBJ2-3 TRBV6-2/TRBV6-3 ASSPSLAGGLGTQY
TRBJ2-3 TRBV29-1 SVESSRGPEDTQY
TRBJ2-3 TRBV27 ASSFGAYSDTQY
TRBJ2-1 TRBV4-3 ASSQGLTRVLTYNEQF
TRBJ1-6 TRBV28 ASSLPRTGGFYNSPLH
TRBJ1-5 TRBV24-1 ATSDRTGGQPQH
TRBJ2-1 TRBV24-1 ATSQETGDWNEQF
TRBJ2-1 TRBV27 ASSFRGTGGNEQF
TRBJ1-2 TRBV19 ASSIAIVVTGYT
TRBJ1-2 TRBV3-1/TRBV3-2 ASSQDGGLPYGYT
TRBJ2-5 TRBV7-9 ASSLAPDRGRQETQY
TRBJ2-7 TRBV5-4 ASSAGGSGLYEQY
TRBJ2-3 TRBV5-1 ASSFLTGSTDTQY
TRBJ2-7 TRBV14 ASSQLLKGEQY
TRBJ2-7 TRBV15 ATSRHGGPYEQY
TRBJ2-7 TRBV7-3 ASSPQQGSYEQY
TRBJ2-1 TRBV6-6 ASSYLAGGQGEQF
TRBJ1-1 TRBV29-1 SVSGQGRTEAF
TRBJ2-2 TRBV18 ASSSKTGGGTNTGELF
TRBJ1-2 TRBV7-2 ASSLGRGGPYGYT
TRBJ2-5 TRBV6-5 ASSYSSRQETQY
TRBJ2-5 TRBV30 AFRVGRETQY
TRBJ1-6 TRBV3-1/TRBV3-2 ASSQAQGFSPLH
TRBJ1-5 TRBV5-8 ASSLIIQPQH
TRBJ2-3 TRBV19 ASSPQGSDTQY
TRBJ2-1 TRBV5-1 ASSVDGSSYNEQF
TRBJ2-1 TRBV19 ASSIDHKFAYNEQF
TRBJ1-2 TRBV9 ASSVASFNYGYT
TRBJ2-4 TRBV19 ASSIHRGAKNIQY
TRBJ2-7 TRBV5-4 ASRRPGSDQEQY
TRBJ1-1 TRBV18 ASSPRTGEAF
TRBJ1-5 TRBV7-2 ASSSTTATGRNQPQH
TRBJ1-3 TRBV11-2 ASSLSSRDTIY
TRBJ2-1 TRBV28 ASRPGTSAYNEQF
TRBJ2-2 TRBV7-2 ASSPRTDITGELF
TRBJ2-2 TRBV7-8 ASSLVGGGATGELF
TRBJ1-1 TRBV6-6 ASSPRIHTEAF
TRBJ2-1 TRBV7-9 ASVAGQASGNEQF
TRBJ2-5 TRBV27 ASSLGQGGGETQY
TRBJ1-2 TRBV27 ASSSHRGGYGYT
TRBJ2-2 TRBV4-1 ASSQVTDTGELF
TRBJ1-2 TRBV10-3 AISETDSKGVYT
TRBJ1-1 TRBV7-2 ASSSQGPANTEAF
TRBJ2-3 TRBV3-1/TRBV3-2 ASSRYPGLAGGSTDTQY
TRBJ2-7 TRBV24-1 ATSARGGGEQY
TRBJ2-2 TRBV4-1 ASSPLGGNTGELF